The clone carrying this T cell receptor beta chain showed up many times. Its antigen is still unknown. Enrolled ophthalmopathy patients presented with a Clinical Activity Score of at least 3, a NOSPECS grade of at least 4, and disease duration under 3 months. Thyroid ultrasound and orbital computed tomography, with clinical symptoms and serum thyroxine and TRAb, informed diagnoses. These data are taken from a study of T cells in Graves' hyperthyroidism and ophthalmopathy. Whole-study findings and limits: A model built on 13 V-J features separated ophthalmopathy from stable hyperthyroidism. The blood repertoire included most of the expanded thyroid clonotypes above 0.001.

The TCR beta CDR3 regions underwent amplification using RNA transcripts as the source. RT-PCR in the first round (using the HTBI primer set) targeted the TCR CDR3. MiXCR was run by TCRdb on the multiplex PCR reads, yielding one entry per CDR3 protein. The table shows 360,000 or so distinct CDR3 sequences, with around 18% occurring only once. V shed 10 bases, J shed 5 bases, and the junction held 3 bases outside the gene matches. This CDR3 is built from 13 residues. Sequenced material: blood. The chain combines TRBV12-3 or TRBV12-4 with TRBJ2-1; 12 bases are shared with TRBD2. The TCR originated in a woman between 35 and 50 years old with Graves' ophthalmopathy. The CDR3 DNA reads as TGTGCCAACCGACTAGCGGGGGACAATGAGCAGTTCTTC. It specifies CANRLAGDNEQFF.